This TCR beta chain was captured by sequencing in a study of radiation and T cells in renal cell carcinoma. This CDR3 has 19 residues. Looked up from germline, CDR1 is SGHVS and CDR2 is FQNEAQ. The V gene end was trimmed by 2 bases and the J gene end by 1 base; junction bases not matched to a gene: 8. The time point was: blood 4 weeks post-SBRT, at nephrectomy. Described treatment: 15 Gy SBRT to primary tumor, nephrectomy 4 weeks later. The repertoire was sequenced with immunoSEQ multiplex PCR; TCRdb's copy has only in-frame clones and lacks some. The sample includes around 64,000 clones, 70% to 80% of them seen just once.

This clonotype originated in a man in his sixties with renal cell carcinoma. J is TRBJ2-2 and V is TRBV7-8; 12 bases agree with TRBD2. This sample comprised blood, obtained from a patient whose treatment included radiotherapy and nephrectomy. This CDR3 reads CASSLMPSGRGVNTGELFF. CDR3 DNA: TGTGCCAGCAGCTTAATGCCTAGCGGGAGGGGAGTGAACACCGGGGAGCTGTTTTTT.